Shown below are 7 T cell receptor beta chains from a single sample sequenced in a study of blood T cell repertoires in COVID-19. Sequenced by immunoSEQ multiplex PCR; TCRdb stores in-frame clones only, minus some. The data contain about 400,000 clones, 88% of them seen just once; the ten biggest clones take up roughly 2%. The sample consisted of PBMCs or T cells enriched from blood (not recorded which). The receptors shown here come from a woman aged 40 to 55 with acute COVID-19.

The chain carries TRBV25-1 and TRBJ1-1, with D unresolved. This CDR3 spans 11 amino acids. CDR1 and CDR2 (germline): MGHDK, SYGVNS. The V end was cut by 7 bases, the J end by 0 bases, with 3 bases between. The chain's CDR3 is CASTLNTEAFF. The CDR3 nucleotides are TGTGCCAGCACATTGAACACTGAAGCTTTCTTT.

The V and J genes are TRBV5-1 and TRBJ2-7; no definite D call. The V and J ends lost 0 bases and 7 bases respectively, with 5 bases between them. Germline CDR1 reads SGHRS; CDR2 reads YFSETQ. The CDR3 totals 11 residues. Here the CDR3 DNA reads TGCGCCAGCAGCTTGGGACAAGAGCAGTACTTC. It encodes CASSLGQEQYF. The variable domain in full, completed from reference TRBV5-1 and TRBJ2-7, reads KAGVTQTPRYLIKTRGQQVTLSCSPISGHRSVSWYQQTPGQGLQFLFEYFSETQRNKGNFPGRFSGRQFSNSRSEMNVSTLELGDSALYLCASSLGQEQYFGPGTRLTVT.

The chain is built from TRBV3-1 (or the pseudogene TRBV3-2) and TRBJ1-2; 9 nucleotides align to TRBD1. Trimming removed 5 bases from V and 8 bases from J; junction bases left unmatched: 6. Germline CDR1 reads LGHDT; CDR2 reads YNNKEL (reference sequence). This CDR3 has 13 residues. CDR3 amino acids: CASSKGDREGYTF. DNA of the CDR3: TGTGCCAGCAGCAAAGGGGACAGGGAAGGCTACACCTTC.

V is TRBV4-2 and J is TRBJ2-7; no clear D. Trimming took 0 bases from V and 1 from J, leaving 10 bases between them. Germline CDR1 LGHNA, CDR2 YNFKEQ. The CDR3 totals 15 residues. The CDR3 nucleotides are TGTGCCAGCAGCCAAGATCCTTCTAGATCCTACGAGCAGTACTTC. Translated, it gives CASSQDPSRSYEQYF.

The chain combines TRBV5-1 with TRBJ2-3; D possibly corresponds to TRBD2 (7 bases). Trimming pared 0 bases from V and 4 bases from J, leaving 15 bases between. This CDR3 has 16 residues. CDR1 and CDR2 (germline): SGHRS, YFSETQ. CDR3 sequence reads: CASSLAAGAPPDTQYF. In DNA, the CDR3 is TGCGCCAGCAGCTTGGCCGCGGGGGCCCCCCCAGATACGCAGTATTTT.

The rearrangement joins TRBV9 to TRBJ2-2; weak D call: TRBD1 (5 bases). CDR3 length: 14 amino acids. The ends were cut back, 0 bases at V and 5 bases at J, with 8 bases in the middle. CDR1 SGDLS and CDR2 YYNGEE come from the germline V gene. Written as DNA, the CDR3 is TGTGCCAGCAGCGTAGGGCAGGGAACCGGGGAGCTGTTTTTT. This sequence encodes CASSVGQGTGELFF.

The chain links TRBV5-4 to TRBJ1-1; 9 nucleotides align to TRBD1. The V and J ends lost 4 bases and 8 bases, in that order; junction bases with no gene match: 6. Germline CDR1 is SGHNT and CDR2 is YYREEE (reference sequence). The CDR3 runs to 13 residues. CDR3: CASSSTGQGEAFF. The CDR3 nucleotides are TGTGCCAGCAGCAGCACGGGACAGGGAGAAGCTTTCTTT.